A single sample gave rise to the 16 T cell receptor beta chains below, sequenced in a study of regulatory T cells in long-lasting Graves disease. iRepertoire HTBI primers and Arm-PCR of CDR3 regions built TCR beta libraries. MiXCR, applied by TCRdb to the multiplex PCR reads, yields one record per CDR3 protein. The sample lists about 430,000 distinct CDR3 sequences; approximately 15% were seen once. Stated time point: newly diagnosed GD, antithyroid drugs for less than 3 months. There was RNA extracted from PBMCs, and the TCR library was made from it. The sample was also linked to a second study, of T cells in Graves' hyperthyroidism and ophthalmopathy.

The sequencing here drew on peripheral blood mononuclear cells (PBMCs), taken at new diagnosis, from a patient treated with antithyroid drugs. The receptors stem from a woman aged 40 to 55 with Graves disease.

A remark on this clonotype: A much larger clone lies one base from this, so it may be a read error. The CDR3 ends on some other residue instead of the conserved phenylalanine or tryptophan, so this is likely a read error. The chain joins TRBV2 to TRBJ2-3; 7 bases are shared with TRBD1. The trim removed 10 bases at V and 6 bases at J, leaving 7 bases unmatched. The CDR3 totals 12 residues. From germline, CDR1 is SNHLY and CDR2 FYNNEI. CDR3 loop: CATSTGHDTQYL. In DNA, the CDR3 is TGTGCCACCTCGACAGGGCACGATACGCAGTATTTA.

The chain links TRBV4-3 to TRBJ2-1; TRBD2 might be the D (5 bases). The CDR3 spans 17 residues. Germline values: CDR1 LGHNA, CDR2 YSLEER. Trimming removed 0 bases at V and 4 bases at J, with 16 bases between. CDR3 sequence: CASSQDLWVGEYNEQFF. The CDR3, as DNA: TGCGCCAGCAGCCAAGATCTGTGGGTCGGGGAATACAATGAGCAGTTCTTC.

The table lists this clonotype with a few counts. V is TRBV20-1 and J is TRBJ2-7; D is ambiguous. Trimming shortened V by 0 bases and J by 0 bases, and 12 bases separated the two germline ends. This CDR3 is 15 amino acids long. Germline V gene sequence: CDR1 DFQATT, CDR2 SNEGSKA (reference sequence). CDR3 loop: CSARDQRSFSYEQYF. The CDR3 nucleotides are TGCAGTGCTAGAGACCAACGGAGTTTCTCCTACGAGCAGTACTTC.

This clonotype was found many times. V gene TRBV12-3 or TRBV12-4 combines with J gene TRBJ1-5; a possible D gene is TRBD1 (6 bases). The ends were cut back, 8 bases at V and 2 bases at J, with 16 bases in the middle. This CDR3 spans 15 amino acids. CDR3: CASSRPGQGNQPQHF. The CDR3 DNA is TGTGCCAGCTCGAGGCCGGGACAAGGCAATCAGCCCCAGCATTTT.

This clonotype occurred a few times. The chain joins TRBV28 to TRBJ2-7; 10 bases fit TRBD2. Germline V gives CDR1 MDHEN, CDR2 SYDVKM. Trimming took 6 bases from V and 7 from J; bases not matched to a gene: 12. This CDR3 region has 15 residues. CDR3 DNA: TGTGCCAGCAGCCCGGCAGCGGGAGGGCCGCGAGAGCAGTACTTC. Amino acid sequence: CASSPAAGGPREQYF.

This clonotype has more than one count but fewer than ten. This sequence joins TRBV5-1 and TRBJ2-1; 8 bases are a match to TRBD2. The CDR3 is 20 residues long. Germline V gene data show CDR1 as SGHRS and CDR2 as YFSETQ. J was trimmed by 6 bases and V by 0 bases; bases with no gene match: 20. The CDR3 sequence: CASSLVFPTSGGSRSNEQFF. CDR3 bases: TGCGCCAGCAGCTTGGTTTTCCCCACTAGCGGAGGTTCGCGGTCCAATGAGCAGTTCTTC.

The V and J genes are TRBV7-8 and TRBJ1-5; D not certain. Germline assignment: CDR1 SGHVS and CDR2 FQNEAQ. V dropped 5 bases and J dropped 0 bases, with 11 bases sitting between them. This CDR3 spans 15 amino acids. DNA for the CDR3: TGTGCCAGCAGCCCAGTTCGTAATAGCAATCAGCCCCAGCATTTT. This encodes CASSPVRNSNQPQHF.

This clonotype was detected a few times. V is TRBV20-1 and J is TRBJ2-1; D perhaps matches TRBD1 (6 bases). The germline gives CDR1 DFQATT, CDR2 SNEGSKA (reference sequence). V shed 1 base and J shed 4 bases, with 11 bases lying between them. The CDR3 sequence is 14 residues long. CDR3 residues: CSARVLQGYNEQFF. In nucleotides, the CDR3 is TGCAGTGCTAGAGTCCTACAGGGATACAATGAGCAGTTCTTC.

As to this clonotype: The junction departs from the called germline gene at one end, perhaps through a read error. J is TRBJ2-7 and V is TRBV11-1, with a weak D call TRBD2 (5 bases). In germline, CDR1 is SGHAT, CDR2 FQDESV (reference sequence). The CDR3 runs 15 residues. The chain's CDR3 is CASSQEYTSSYEQYF. CDR3 coding DNA: TGCGCCAGCAGCCAAGAGTATACTAGTAGTTACGAGCAGTACTTC.

Ten or more counts support this clonotype. The genes are TRBV7-9 and TRBJ2-5, with 7 bases lining up with TRBD2. The CDR3 has 16 amino acids. The J segment lost 2 bases and the V segment lost 1 base, leaving 7 bases of the junction unmatched. The germline CDR1 and CDR2 sequences are SEHNR and FQNEAQ (reference sequence). As DNA, the CDR3 is TGTGCCAGCAGCTTAGATGGTAGCGGGCCGCAAGAGACCCAGTACTTC. As protein: CASSLDGSGPQETQYF. The full variable domain, completed using reference TRBV7-9 and TRBJ2-5, is DTGVSQNPRHKITKRGQNVTFRCDPISEHNRLYWYRQTLGQGPEFLTYFQNEAQLEKSRLLSDRFSAERPKGSFSTLEIQRTEQGDSAMYLCASSLDGSGPQETQYFGPGTRLLVL.

Ten or more counts support this clonotype. This chain uses TRBV12-3 or TRBV12-4 with TRBJ2-1; D is ambiguous. V gave up 7 bases and J gave up 7 bases, with 14 bases separating them. This CDR3 has 13 amino acids. The CDR3 loop reads CASTLRRINEQFF. The CDR3 coding sequence is TGTGCCAGCACCCTAAGGCGGATTAATGAGCAGTTCTTC.

This clonotype was counted many times. The chain couples TRBV9 to TRBJ1-1, with 7 positions matching TRBD1. J lost 5 bases, V lost 2 bases, and 3 bases had no gene match. The germline V gene has CDR1 SGDLS and CDR2 YYNGEE. CDR3 length: 13 amino acids. The CDR3 loop is CASSVQGETEAFF. The CDR3 nucleotides are TGTGCCAGCAGCGTCCAGGGGGAAACTGAAGCTTTCTTT.

The gene calls are TRBV3-1 and TRBJ1-1; D is unresolved. V lost 0 bases, J lost 4 bases, and 9 bases lay in between. From germline, CDR1 is LGHDT and CDR2 YNNKEL (reference sequence). The CDR3 length is 14 residues. For the CDR3, the DNA is TGTGCCAGCAGCCAAGATCTGGGTACCACTGAAGCTTTCTTT. Translated, it gives CASSQDLGTTEAFF.

In its sample, this clonotype was seen many times. V gene TRBV11-2 combines with J gene TRBJ1-5; D unclear. CDR1 and CDR2 (germline): SGHAT, FQNNGV. V was shortened by 5 bases and J by 5 bases, with 10 bases between the two germline ends. This CDR3 is built from 13 residues. CDR3 sequence (DNA): TGTGCCAGCAGCCTCAGTGGGGATCAGCCCCAGCATTTT. This gives the protein CASSLSGDQPQHF.

This clonotype has a count of ten or more. V gene TRBV28 combines with J gene TRBJ2-7; 8 positions agree with TRBD2. The CDR3 spans 14 residues. In germline, CDR1 is MDHEN, CDR2 SYDVKM. The junction had 10 bases not matched to a gene; V was cut back by 10 bases and J by 2 bases. The CDR3 bases are TGTGCCAACCCCACTAGCGGAGTTCCCTACGAGCAGTACTTC. Encoded protein: CANPTSGVPYEQYF.

This clonotype was recorded at least ten times. The chain links TRBV20-1 to TRBJ2-3; 16 nucleotides line up with TRBD2. The J call may not be correct, given that the DNA end is closer to TRBJ2-7. CDR3 size: 15 residues. Looked up from germline, CDR1 is DFQATT and CDR2 is SNEGSKA (reference sequence). The CDR3 DNA is TGCAGTGCTAGTGGGACTAGCGGGAGGGAATACGAGCAGTACTTC. It is translated as CSASGTSGREYEQYF.